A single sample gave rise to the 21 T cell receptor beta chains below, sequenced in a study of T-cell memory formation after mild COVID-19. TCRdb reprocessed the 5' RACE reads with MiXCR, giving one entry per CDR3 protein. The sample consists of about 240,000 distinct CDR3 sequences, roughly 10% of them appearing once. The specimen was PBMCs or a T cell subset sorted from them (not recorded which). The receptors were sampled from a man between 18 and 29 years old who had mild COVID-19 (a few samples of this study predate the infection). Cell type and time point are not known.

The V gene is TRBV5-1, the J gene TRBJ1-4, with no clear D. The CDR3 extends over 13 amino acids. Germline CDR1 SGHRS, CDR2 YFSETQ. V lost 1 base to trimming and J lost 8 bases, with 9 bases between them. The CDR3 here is CASSLRGSEKLFF. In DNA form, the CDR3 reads TGCGCCAGCAGCTTGCGAGGGTCGGAAAAACTGTTTTTT.

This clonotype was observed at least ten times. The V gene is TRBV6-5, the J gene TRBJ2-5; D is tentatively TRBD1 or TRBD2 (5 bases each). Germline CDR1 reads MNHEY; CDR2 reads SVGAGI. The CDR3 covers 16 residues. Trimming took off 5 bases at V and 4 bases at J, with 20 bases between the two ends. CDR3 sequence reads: CASSQPGRDGAETQYF. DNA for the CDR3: TGTGCCAGCAGTCAACCTGGACGGGACGGGGCAGAGACCCAGTACTTC.

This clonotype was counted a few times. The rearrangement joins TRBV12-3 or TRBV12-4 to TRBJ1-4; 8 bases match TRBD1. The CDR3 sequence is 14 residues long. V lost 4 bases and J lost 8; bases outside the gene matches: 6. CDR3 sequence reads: CASSSDRGREKLFF. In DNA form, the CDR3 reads TGTGCCAGCAGTTCCGACAGGGGTAGAGAAAAACTGTTTTTT.

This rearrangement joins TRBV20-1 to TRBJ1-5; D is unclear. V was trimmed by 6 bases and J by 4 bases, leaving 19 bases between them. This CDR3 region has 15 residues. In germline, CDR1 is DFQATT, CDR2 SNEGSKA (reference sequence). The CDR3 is CSALGPEAPNQPQHF. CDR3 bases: TGCAGTGCCCTCGGTCCGGAGGCACCTAATCAGCCCCAGCATTTT.

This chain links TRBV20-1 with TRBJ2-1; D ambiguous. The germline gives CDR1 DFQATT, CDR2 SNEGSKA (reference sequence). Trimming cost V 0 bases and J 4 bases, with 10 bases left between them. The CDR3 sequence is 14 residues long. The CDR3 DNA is TGCAGTGCTAGAGATCTAAACGCGTACAATGAGCAGTTCTTC. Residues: CSARDLNAYNEQFF.

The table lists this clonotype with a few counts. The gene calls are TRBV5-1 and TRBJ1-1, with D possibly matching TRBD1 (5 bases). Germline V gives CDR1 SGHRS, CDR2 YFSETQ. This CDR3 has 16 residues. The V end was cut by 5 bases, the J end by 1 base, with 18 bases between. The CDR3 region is CASRWTGGARNTEAFF. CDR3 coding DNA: TGCGCCAGCAGGTGGACCGGAGGGGCAAGGAACACTGAAGCTTTCTTT.

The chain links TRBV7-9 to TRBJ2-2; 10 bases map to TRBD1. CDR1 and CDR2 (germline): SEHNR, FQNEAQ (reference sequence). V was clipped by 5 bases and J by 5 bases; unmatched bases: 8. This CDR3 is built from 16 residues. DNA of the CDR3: TGTGCCAGCAGCCACACCCGGGACAGGGGAACCGGGGAGCTGTTTTTT. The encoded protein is CASSHTRDRGTGELFF.

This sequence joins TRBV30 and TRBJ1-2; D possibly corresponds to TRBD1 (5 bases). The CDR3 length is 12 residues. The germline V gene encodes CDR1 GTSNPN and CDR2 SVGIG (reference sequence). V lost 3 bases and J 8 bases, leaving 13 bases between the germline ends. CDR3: CAWSRDRGGYTF. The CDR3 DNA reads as TGTGCCTGGAGCCGGGACCGCGGCGGCTACACCTTC.

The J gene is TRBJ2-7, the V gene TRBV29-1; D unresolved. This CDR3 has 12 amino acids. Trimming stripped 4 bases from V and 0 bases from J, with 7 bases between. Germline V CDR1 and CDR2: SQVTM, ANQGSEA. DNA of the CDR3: TGCAGCGTTGTTAGGAGCTCCTACGAGCAGTACTTC. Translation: CSVVRSSYEQYF.

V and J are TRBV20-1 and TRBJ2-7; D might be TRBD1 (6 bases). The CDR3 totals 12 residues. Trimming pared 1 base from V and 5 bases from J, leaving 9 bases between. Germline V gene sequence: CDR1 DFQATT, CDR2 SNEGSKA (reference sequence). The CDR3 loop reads CSARGTVDEQYF. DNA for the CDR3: TGCAGTGCTAGAGGGACAGTTGACGAGCAGTACTTC.

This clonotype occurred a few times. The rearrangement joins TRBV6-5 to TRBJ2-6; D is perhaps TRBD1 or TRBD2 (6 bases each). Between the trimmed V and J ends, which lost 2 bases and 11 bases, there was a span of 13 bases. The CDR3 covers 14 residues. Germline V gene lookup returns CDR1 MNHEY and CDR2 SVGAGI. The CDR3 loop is CASSYRGRLDVLTF. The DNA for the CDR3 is TGTGCCAGCAGTTACAGGGGGAGACTAGACGTCCTGACTTTC.

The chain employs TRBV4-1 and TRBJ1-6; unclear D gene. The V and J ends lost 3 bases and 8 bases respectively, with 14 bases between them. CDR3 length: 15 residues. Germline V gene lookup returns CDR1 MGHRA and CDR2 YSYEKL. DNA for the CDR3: TGCGCCAGCAGCCATTGGCGGTTAGGAGATTCACCCCTCCACTTT. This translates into CASSHWRLGDSPLHF.

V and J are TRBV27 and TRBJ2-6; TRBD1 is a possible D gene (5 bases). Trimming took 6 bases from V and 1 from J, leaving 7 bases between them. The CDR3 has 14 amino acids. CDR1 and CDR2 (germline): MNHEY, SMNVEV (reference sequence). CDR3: CASRPGSGANVLTF. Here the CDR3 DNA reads TGTGCCAGCAGACCAGGGTCTGGGGCCAACGTCCTGACTTTC.

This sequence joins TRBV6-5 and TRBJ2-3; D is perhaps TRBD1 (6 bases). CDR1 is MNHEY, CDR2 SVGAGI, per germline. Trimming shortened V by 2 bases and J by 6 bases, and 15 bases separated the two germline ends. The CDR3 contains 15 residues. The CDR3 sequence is CASSYDQGKVDTQYF. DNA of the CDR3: TGTGCCAGCAGTTACGACCAGGGGAAGGTGGATACGCAGTATTTT.

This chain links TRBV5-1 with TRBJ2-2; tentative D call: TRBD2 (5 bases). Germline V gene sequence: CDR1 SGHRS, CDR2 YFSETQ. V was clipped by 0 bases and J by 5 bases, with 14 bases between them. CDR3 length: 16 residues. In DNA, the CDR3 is TGCGCCAGCAGCTTGGAACCACTGCCGGGAACCGGGGAGCTGTTTTTT. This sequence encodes CASSLEPLPGTGELFF.

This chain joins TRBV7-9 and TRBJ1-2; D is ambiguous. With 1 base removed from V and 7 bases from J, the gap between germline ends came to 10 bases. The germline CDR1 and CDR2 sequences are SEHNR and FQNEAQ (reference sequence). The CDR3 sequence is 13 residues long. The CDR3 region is CASSLGERSGYTF. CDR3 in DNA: TGTGCCAGCAGCTTAGGGGAACGTAGTGGCTACACCTTC.

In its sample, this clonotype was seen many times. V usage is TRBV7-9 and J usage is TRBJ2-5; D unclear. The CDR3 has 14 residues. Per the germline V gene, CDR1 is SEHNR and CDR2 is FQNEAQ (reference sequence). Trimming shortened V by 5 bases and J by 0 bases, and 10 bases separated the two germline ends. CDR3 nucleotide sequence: TGTGCCAGCAGCCCGACATTGTACCAAGAGACCCAGTACTTC. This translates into CASSPTLYQETQYF.

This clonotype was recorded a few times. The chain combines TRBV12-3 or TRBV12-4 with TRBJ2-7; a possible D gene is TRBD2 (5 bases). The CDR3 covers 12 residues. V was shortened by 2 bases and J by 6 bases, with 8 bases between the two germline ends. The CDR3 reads CASSLSGGEQYV. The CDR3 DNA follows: TGTGCCAGCAGTTTAAGCGGAGGCGAGCAGTACGTC.

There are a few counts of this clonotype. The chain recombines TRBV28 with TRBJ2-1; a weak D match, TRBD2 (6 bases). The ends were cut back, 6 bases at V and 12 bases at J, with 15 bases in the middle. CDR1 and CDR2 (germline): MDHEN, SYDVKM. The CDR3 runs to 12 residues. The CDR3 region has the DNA TGTGCCAGCAGCCCCCGACTAGTTCCGCAGTTCTTC. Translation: CASSPRLVPQFF.

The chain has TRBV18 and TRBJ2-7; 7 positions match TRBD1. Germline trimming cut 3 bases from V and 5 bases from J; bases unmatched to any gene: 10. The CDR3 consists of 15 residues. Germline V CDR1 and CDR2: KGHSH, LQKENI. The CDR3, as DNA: TGTGCCAGCTCACCGACTCCCAGGGGGACCCACGAGCAGTACGTC. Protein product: CASSPTPRGTHEQYV.

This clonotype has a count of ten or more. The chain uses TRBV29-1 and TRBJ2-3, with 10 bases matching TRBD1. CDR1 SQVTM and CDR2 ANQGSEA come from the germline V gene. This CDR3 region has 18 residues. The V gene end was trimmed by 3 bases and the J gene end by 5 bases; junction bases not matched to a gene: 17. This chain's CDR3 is CSVETWDRGLLAQDTQYF. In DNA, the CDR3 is TGCAGCGTTGAGACTTGGGACAGGGGACTCCTAGCACAAGATACGCAGTATTTT.